This T cell receptor (beta chain) is drawn from a study of beta chain features in type 1 diabetes. Study summary: Summed over all samples, the examined sorted cells came to 85 million to 130 million.

Overall study findings and caveats: The study found moderately but significantly shorter TCRB CDR3s in all four CD4+ subsets of Type 1 diabetes patients. Patients showed naive, central memory and Treg TCRB repertoires that appeared more similar than those of healthy donors. The study found fewer insertions and more deletions at VDJ junctions in type 1 diabetes patients.

Sorting of CD4+ naive, central memory, regulatory and stem cell-like memory cells was performed via CD45RO/CCR7/CD25/CD127/CD95/CD27. Expressed TCRB transcripts were sequenced because the isolated RNA had all been reverse transcribed beforehand. Clones were sequenced by immunoSEQ multiplex PCR, and TCRdb holds only the in-frame ones, with some missing. The data hold about 260,000 clones, with roughly 20% observed a single time. As regards this clone: Antigen: not known.

The TCR was taken from a woman aged 35 to 49 with type 1 diabetes. Sequencing used naive CD4+ T cells from blood.

DNA of the CDR3: TGTGCCTGGAGCGGTCCAGGGGTTACTGAAGCTTTCTTT. Encoded protein: CAWSGPGVTEAFF. The V call is TRBV30, the J call TRBJ1-1, with D possibly TRBD1 on 6 matching bases. The V gene's germline CDR1 is GTSNPN and CDR2 SVGIG (reference sequence). Between the trimmed V and J ends, which lost 3 bases and 5 bases, there was a span of 13 bases. The CDR3 runs to 13 residues. The whole variable domain, filled in from reference TRBV30 and TRBJ1-1, reads SQTIHQWPATLVQPVGSPLSLECTVEGTSNPNLYWYRQAAGRGLQLLFYSVGIGQISSEVPQNLSASRPQDRQFILSSKKLLLSDSGFYLCAWSGPGVTEAFFGQGTRLTVV.